This T cell receptor beta chain derives from a study of response to subunit inactivated influenza vaccine. Points from the study as a whole: T cells newly recruited by each seasonal influenza vaccination are few, the authors suggested.

CDR3 length: 14 residues. The V end lost 4 bases, the J end lost 7 bases, and 11 bases lay between the germline ends. Germline V CDR1 and CDR2: SGHTA, FQGNSA. TCRdb re-analysed the RT-PCR reads in MiXCR, keeping a single row per CDR3 protein. Of 200,000 to 300,000 distinct CDR3 sequences listed, over 9% are singletons. In its sample, this clonotype was seen a few times. Its specificity is not known. The chain uses TRBV7-2 and TRBJ1-6; weak D call: TRBD1 (5 bases). The sample consisted of non-naive T cells sorted from PBMCs, taken roughly 15 days before vaccination. The receptor comes from a middle-aged man who received an inactivated influenza vaccine. This CDR3 is CASSSQGVNSPLHF. The CDR3 DNA is TGTGCCAGCAGCTCGCAGGGAGTCAATTCACCCCTCCACTTT.